The clone carrying this T cell receptor (beta chain) was seen a few times. The antigen is unknown. TCRbeta library construction was performed incorporating unique molecular identifiers. TCRdb re-derived calls from the PCR reads in MiXCR, one entry per CDR3 protein. The table lists roughly 100,000 distinct CDR3 sequences, 4.5% to 7.5% of them singletons. The sample originates from a study of T-cell reconstitution after alpha-beta-depleted transplantation in children. Study-wide points: Diversity of TCRbeta at day 60 was high in some patients, arising from surviving recipient T cells and thymic progenitors.

CDR3 length: 17 amino acids. CDR1 and CDR2 from the germline V gene are KGHDR and SFDVKD. V shed 2 bases and J 2 bases; nucleotides not matched to a gene: 5. This clonotype was sampled from a female patient aged 2 to 10 who had a stem cell transplant for Fanconi anemia, so the T cells may come from the graft donor. This chain joins TRBV24-1 and TRBJ2-1; 10 nucleotides agree with TRBD2. Sequencing was performed on PBMCs, mostly from graft donor cells, taken 60 days after TCRalphabeta/CD19-depleted stem cell transplant. The CDR3 sequence is CATSDSRLAGTYNEQFF. The CDR3 DNA is TGTGCCACCAGTGATTCCCGACTAGCGGGTACCTACAATGAGCAGTTCTTC.